One sample yielded the 5 T cell receptor beta chains listed below, sequenced in a study of blood T cell repertoires in COVID-19 (dated by TCRdb to about 2020). Library method: the immunoSEQ multiplex PCR assay. In its TCRdb copy, this immuneACCESS table keeps in-frame sequences only and misses some clones. Where compared with another copy, unresolved V genes explain less than half of these, and the others have no known cause. Recorded for this sample are about 59,000 clones; around 80% of them occurred a single time. Of the sample, roughly 3% is held by the ten largest clones. Sequencing input: peripheral blood. These receptors were obtained from a man in his fifties or sixties with acute or convalescent COVID-19.

The CDR3 DNA reads as TGTGCCTGGAGCCGGGCCTACGAGCAGTACTTC. Translating gives CAWSRAYEQYF. J is TRBJ2-7 and V is TRBV30; D ambiguous. V was pared by 3 bases and J by 2 bases, with 5 bases between. CDR3 length: 11 amino acids. Germline loops: CDR1 GTSNPN, CDR2 SVGIG (reference sequence).

This rearrangement joins TRBV21-1 to TRBJ2-1; the table names TRBD2, a call not compared with the DNA. TRBV21-1 is noted as a pseudogene. This CDR3 spans 20 amino acids. In DNA form, the CDR3 reads TGTGCCAGCAGCAAAGTTTCGGACCTGGTAGGCGGGAGGGTGTACAATGAGCAGTTCTTC. It translates to CASSKVSDLVGGRVYNEQFF.

This chain joins TRBV24-1 and TRBJ2-2, with 8 nucleotides matching TRBD1. From germline, CDR1 is KGHDR and CDR2 SFDVKD. With 3 bases clipped from V and 1 base from J, the junction kept 6 bases outside the gene matches. The CDR3 covers 17 residues. CDR3 sequence reads: CATSDPPGTGNTGELFF. The CDR3 DNA follows: TGTGCCACCAGTGATCCCCCCGGGACAGGGAACACCGGGGAGCTGTTTTTT.

V gene TRBV13 combines with J gene TRBJ2-2; the D gene is possibly TRBD1 (7 bases). This CDR3 is 18 amino acids long. CDR1 is PRHDT and CDR2 is FYEKMQ in the germline V gene (reference sequence). The ends were cut back, 4 bases at V and 0 bases at J, with 18 bases in the middle. The CDR3: CASSWARRGLSNTGELFF. CDR3 bases: TGTGCCAGCAGCTGGGCTCGGAGGGGGCTTTCGAACACCGGGGAGCTGTTTTTT.

V is TRBV11-3 and J is TRBJ2-3; 7 bases are a match to TRBD2. From germline, CDR1 is SGHNT and CDR2 YENEEA. The V segment lost 4 bases and the J segment 4 bases; nucleotides outside the gene matches: 8. The CDR3 spans 15 residues. CDR3 region: CASSSRRGTADTQYF. CDR3 nucleotide sequence: TGTGCCAGCAGCTCCAGGCGGGGGACCGCAGATACGCAGTATTTT. The full variable domain, its missing parts supplied by reference TRBV11-3 and TRBJ2-3, is EAGVVQSPRYKIIEKKQPVAFWCNPISGHNTLYWYLQNLGQGPELLIRYENEEAVDDSQLPKDRFSAERLKGVDSTLKIQPAELGDSAVYLCASSSRRGTADTQYFGPGTRLTVL.